Below are 11 T cell receptor beta chains sequenced from a single sample in a study of T cells in Graves' hyperthyroidism and ophthalmopathy. TCR beta CDR3 regions were amplified from RNA transcripts. The HTBI primer set drove a first-round RT-PCR of the TCR CDR3. TCRdb reprocessed the multiplex PCR reads via MiXCR and lists one record per CDR3 protein. The sample has around 500,000 distinct CDR3 sequences; about 15% are singletons. The sample comprised blood. These receptors all stem from a woman in her 30s with Graves' ophthalmopathy.

This chain joins TRBV27 and TRBJ1-2; D perhaps matches TRBD1 (5 bases). Trimming shortened V by 0 bases and J by 7 bases, and 12 bases separated the two germline ends. Germline V CDR1 and CDR2: MNHEY, SMNVEV (reference sequence). CDR3 length equals 14 residues. CDR3: CASSLSWGLGGYTF. The CDR3 nucleotides read TGTGCCAGCAGTTTATCTTGGGGACTGGGTGGCTACACCTTC.

This clonotype occurred many times. The CDR3 loop reads CASSGEVSYEQYF. DNA of the CDR3: TGCGCCAGCAGTGGAGAGGTCTCCTACGAGCAGTACTTC. The V and J genes are TRBV5-1 and TRBJ2-7; no reliable D call. This CDR3 comprises 13 residues. Trimming pared 5 bases from V and 0 bases from J, leaving 9 bases between. Germline V gives CDR1 SGHRS, CDR2 YFSETQ.

This clonotype was counted a few times. Just one base apart from a much larger clone, this may be a read error. The rearrangement uses TRBV28 and TRBJ1-2, with 10 positions matching TRBD1. The CDR3 totals 12 residues. Trimming cost V 8 bases and J 9 bases; bases outside gene matches: 6. Germline V CDR1 and CDR2: MDHEN, SYDVKM. The DNA for the CDR3 is TGTGCCAGCCGCGACAGGGGGCATAGCTACACCTTC. Its translation: CASRDRGHSYTF.

This clonotype was recorded a few times. The CDR3 nucleotides read TGTGCCAGCAGTGAATTAGCGGGAGGGAGCACAGATACGCAGTATTTT. It specifies CASSELAGGSTDTQYF. This chain links TRBV6-4 with TRBJ2-3, with 11 nucleotides matching TRBD2. The CDR3 contains 16 residues. Germline V CDR1 and CDR2: MRHNA, SNTAGT. V lost 3 bases to trimming and J lost 0 bases; unmatched junction nucleotides: 2.

The genes are TRBV19 and TRBJ2-3; D is unclear. Germline values: CDR1 LNHDA, CDR2 SQIVND (reference sequence). Trimming shortened V by 3 bases and J by 1 base, and 20 bases separated the two germline ends. CDR3 length: 18 residues. In DNA form, the CDR3 reads TGTGCCAGTAGTATCGGTATCCGTAAGGGTGAGGGCACAGATACGCAGTATTTT. Its translation is CASSIGIRKGEGTDTQYF.

This clonotype was detected many times. V and J are TRBV30 and TRBJ2-1; D perhaps matches TRBD1 (5 bases). Germline V gene sequence: CDR1 GTSNPN, CDR2 SVGIG (reference sequence). The V end was cut by 3 bases, the J end by 9 bases, with 27 bases between. The CDR3 covers 17 residues. CDR3 region: CAWRRAKGNTLPGEQFF. In DNA form, the CDR3 reads TGTGCCTGGAGGAGAGCAAAGGGGAACACTCTCCCTGGTGAGCAGTTCTTC.

This clonotype was seen many times. This CDR3 is CASSPKLAERETQYF. The CDR3 DNA sequence: TGTGCCAGCAGCCCTAAATTAGCGGAACGAGAGACCCAGTACTTC. The chain employs TRBV13 and TRBJ2-5; possibly TRBD2 for D (6 bases). CDR1 and CDR2 (germline): PRHDT, FYEKMQ (reference sequence). This CDR3 is built from 15 residues. The ends were cut back, 5 bases at V and 4 bases at J, with 17 bases in the middle. The whole variable domain, remainder taken from reference TRBV13 and TRBJ2-5, is AAGVIQSPRHLIKEKRETATLKCYPIPRHDTVYWYQQGPGQDPQFLISFYEKMQSDKGSIPDRFSAQQFSDYHSELNMSSLELGDSALYFCASSPKLAERETQYFGPGTRLLVL.

Concerning this clonotype itself: Possible read error: a much larger clone is one base away. This chain links TRBV5-1 with TRBJ1-5, with D unclear. The CDR3 consists of 15 residues. V was trimmed by 0 bases and J by 1 base, leaving 8 bases between them. Germline V lookup: CDR1 SGHRS, CDR2 YFSETQ. CDR3 bases: TGCGCCAGCAGCTTGGTTGGGATGAGCAATCAGCCCCAGCATTTT. This sequence encodes CASSLVGMSNQPQHF.

The genes are TRBV2 and TRBJ1-2; D gene ambiguous. Germline V gene lookup returns CDR1 SNHLY and CDR2 FYNNEI. The CDR3 loop spans 11 amino acids. V was clipped by 7 bases and J by 5 bases, with 8 bases between them. CDR3 loop: CASNLRYGYTF. DNA of the CDR3: TGTGCCAGCAACCTTAGGTATGGCTACACCTTC.

This clonotype was counted at least ten times. The genes are TRBV2 and TRBJ2-3; D call uncertain. V gave up 8 bases and J gave up 2 bases, with 11 bases separating them. The CDR3 is 13 residues long. Germline loops: CDR1 SNHLY, CDR2 FYNNEI. This CDR3 reads CASLGTYTDTQYF. The CDR3, as DNA: TGTGCCAGCCTGGGTACTTACACAGATACGCAGTATTTT.

This clonotype was detected many times. The chain recombines TRBV18 with TRBJ1-2, with 11 bases that match TRBD1. Germline trimming cut 2 bases from V and 8 bases from J; bases unmatched to any gene: 4. Germline CDR1 KGHSH, CDR2 LQKENI. The CDR3 is made up of 14 amino acids. The CDR3 DNA follows: TGTGCCAGCTCACCAATGGGACAGGGGGACGGCTACACCTTC. Translation: CASSPMGQGDGYTF.